This T cell receptor (beta chain) appears in the sequencing data of a study of CD8+CD57+ T cells in acquired aplastic anemia. Overall study context: Across the sorted CD4+ and CD8+ cells, DNA amounts averaged 3.2 ug.

Previously, flow cytometry had revealed CD8+CD57+ cell expansion in the patients chosen for sequencing. The CDR3 length is 13 residues. V lost 4 bases, J lost 13 bases, and 16 bases lay in between. Germline lookup yields CDR1 SEHNR and CDR2 FQNEAQ (reference sequence). Profiles of TCR beta VDJ and CDR3 were generated from a genomic DNA template. One entry per CDR3 protein, called by TCRdb with MiXCR from the reads. The data contain approximately 300,000 distinct CDR3 sequences, 45% to 65% of them singletons. Sequenced material: sorted CD4+, CD8+, or CD8+CD57+ T cells (not recorded which) from PBMCs. The TCR comes from a human donor with aplastic anemia. This chain connects TRBV7-9 to TRBJ2-2; TRBD1 is a possible D gene (6 bases). CDR3 coding DNA: TGTGCCAGCAGCTGTCAGTGCCAGGGGACGCTGTTTTTT. The encoded protein is CASSCQCQGTLFF.